In this sample, the clone carrying this T cell receptor (beta chain) turned up many times. This entry comes from a study of regulatory T cells in long-lasting Graves disease. Arm-PCR with iRepertoire HTBI primers amplified the CDR3 regions for these TCR beta libraries. MiXCR, run by TCRdb on the multiplex PCR reads, gives a single entry per CDR3 protein. Here the sample spans about 500,000 distinct CDR3 sequences, around 15% being singletons. Time point meaning: newly diagnosed GD, antithyroid drugs for less than 3 months. The TCR library was made from RNA that had been extracted from PBMCs in TRIzol. This CDR3 contains 14 residues. Losses at the gene ends were 5 bases for V and 5 bases for J; bases not matched to a gene: 3. Germline CDR1 and CDR2: MDHEN and SYDVKM. These data are also associated with another study on T cells in Graves' hyperthyroidism and ophthalmopathy. That study adds: The TCR CDR3 first-round RT-PCR relied on the HTBI primer set. Ophthalmopathy could be told apart from stable hyperthyroidism with a 13 V-J model.

The rearrangement links TRBV28 to TRBJ2-1, with 10 bases that match TRBD2. This TCR came from a man aged 40-50 years with Graves disease. Source: peripheral blood mononuclear cells (PBMCs), taken at new diagnosis, from a patient treated with antithyroid drugs. The DNA for the CDR3 is TGTGCCAGCAGTAGCGGGAGGGTCAACAATGAGCAGTTCTTC. As protein: CASSSGRVNNEQFF.